The clone carrying this T cell receptor (beta chain) has at least ten counts. Sequence at one end of the junction differs from germline and may be a read error. This entry is derived from a study of T cells in Graves' hyperthyroidism and ophthalmopathy. Amplification of TCR beta CDR3 regions was performed using RNA transcripts as template. Researchers ran a first-round RT-PCR on the TCR CDR3 using the HTBI primer set. TCRdb ran MiXCR on the multiplex PCR reads and lists one entry per CDR3 protein. Of a few hundred thousand distinct CDR3 sequences listed, about 45% are singletons. The sequence was collected from a woman aged 18-35 years with Graves' hyperthyroidism. Sequenced input: peripheral blood or thyroid tissue (not recorded which).

CDR3 nucleotide sequence: TGTGCTAGCAGCTTAGCTCTGGGGGAGACCCAGTACTTC. As protein: CASSLALGETQYF. This chain joins TRBV7-7 and TRBJ2-5, with D unresolved. Germline loops: CDR1 SSHAT, CDR2 FNYEAQ (reference sequence). The CDR3 has 13 amino acids.